The 17 T cell receptor beta chains below were found in one sample sequenced in a study of beta chain features in type 1 diabetes. Expressed TCRB transcripts were sequenced because the isolated RNA had all been reverse transcribed beforehand. Clones were read by immunoSEQ multiplex PCR, and TCRdb kept only the in-frame ones, dropping some. The sample contains roughly 350,000 clones, approximately 11% of which appear only once. The sample comprised naive CD4+ T cells from blood. The source is a woman aged 30 to 39 in good health.

This clone has just a few counts. This chain uses TRBV28 with TRBJ2-1; D is possibly TRBD2 (5 bases). Germline V gene sequence: CDR1 MDHEN, CDR2 SYDVKM. The germline V and J ends were trimmed by 4 bases and 0 bases, with 10 bases remaining between them. The CDR3 totals 15 residues. DNA for the CDR3: TGTGCCAGCAGTTCCCAAGCGGACTCCTACAATGAGCAGTTCTTC. Translating it yields CASSSQADSYNEQFF.

V and J are TRBV27 and TRBJ2-5; the D gene is possibly TRBD1 (5 bases). This CDR3 has 15 residues. V was trimmed by 0 bases and J by 1 base, leaving 9 bases between them. The germline V gene has CDR1 MNHEY and CDR2 SMNVEV (reference sequence). In nucleotides, the CDR3 is TGTGCCAGCAGTTTATCGTGGCAGGGCCAAGAGACCCAGTACTTC. This sequence encodes CASSLSWQGQETQYF.

Notes on this clone: Other DNA sequences in this specimen translate into the identical CDR3. The CDR3, as DNA: TGTGCCAGCAGCGCAGATAGCGGAAGTTACAATGAGCAGTTCTTC. Residues: CASSADSGSYNEQFF. The chain combines TRBV9 with TRBJ2-1, with TRBD2 as a possible D gene (6 bases). V shed 3 bases and J shed 4 bases, with 14 bases lying between them. The germline V gene has CDR1 SGDLS and CDR2 YYNGEE. CDR3 length equals 15 residues.

The chain links TRBV7-8 to TRBJ2-7, with 7 bases aligning to TRBD1. Per germline, CDR1 SGHVS and CDR2 FQNEAQ. The junction had 8 bases not matched to a gene; V was cut back by 5 bases and J by 7 bases. The CDR3 runs 13 residues. CDR3 in amino acids: CASSADRVREQYF. The CDR3 nucleotides are TGTGCCAGCAGCGCCGACAGGGTGCGGGAGCAGTACTTC.

The rearrangement links TRBV6-5 to TRBJ2-1; the match to TRBD2 covers 9 bases. The germline gives CDR1 MNHEY, CDR2 SVGAGI. The CDR3 length is 15 residues. V dropped 3 bases and J dropped 6; count of bases not matched to a gene: 6. CDR3 bases: TGTGCCAGCAGTTATAGTAGCGGGAGTCTCAATGAGCAGTTCTTC. It specifies CASSYSSGSLNEQFF.

This clone was seen more than once but under ten times. The chain carries TRBV4-2 and TRBJ2-7; 11 nucleotides agree with TRBD2. The CDR3 has 15 amino acids. The junction had 4 bases not matched to a gene; V was cut back by 4 bases and J by 2 bases. Germline CDR1 LGHNA, CDR2 YNFKEQ. CDR3 bases: TGTGCCAGCAGCCTACGGACTAGCGGGCCCTACGAGCAGTACTTC. Encoded protein: CASSLRTSGPYEQYF.

J is TRBJ2-3 and V is TRBV15, with a weak D call TRBD2 (5 bases). Germline assignment: CDR1 LNHNV and CDR2 YYDKDF (reference sequence). V was shortened by 3 bases and J by 0 bases, with 13 bases between the two germline ends. The CDR3 contains 16 residues. CDR3 DNA: TGTGCCACCAGCAGGTCCCTAGCCACTAGCACAGATACGCAGTATTTT. Encoded protein: CATSRSLATSTDTQYF. Using reference TRBV15 and TRBJ2-3 for the parts outside the CDR3, the full variable domain is DAMVIQNPRYQVTQFGKPVTLSCSQTLNHNVMYWYQQKSSQAPKLLFHYYDKDFNNEADTPDNFQSRRPNTSFCFLDIRSPGLGDTAMYLCATSRSLATSTDTQYFGPGTRLTVL.

The chain has TRBV5-1 and TRBJ1-4, with D possibly TRBD1 on 5 matching bases. The germline gives CDR1 SGHRS, CDR2 YFSETQ. V was clipped by 0 bases and J by 8 bases, with 11 bases between them. CDR3 length: 14 residues. The CDR3 nucleotides read TGCGCCAGCAGCTTGGTTCAGGGTAACGAAAAACTGTTTTTT. Translating it yields CASSLVQGNEKLFF.

The rearrangement links TRBV6-5 to TRBJ2-1, with 9 nucleotides matching TRBD2. V lost 2 bases, J lost 10 bases, and 6 bases stayed unmatched. Germline CDR1 MNHEY, CDR2 SVGAGI. The CDR3 runs 14 residues. The CDR3 nucleotides read TGTGCCAGCAGTTACGACGCAAGCGGGAGGGAGCAGTTCTTC. This sequence encodes CASSYDASGREQFF.

The chain uses TRBV7-9 and TRBJ2-3, with D possibly matching TRBD1 (5 bases). The CDR3 spans 15 residues. With 6 bases removed from V and 2 bases from J, the gap between germline ends came to 15 bases. From germline, CDR1 is SEHNR and CDR2 FQNEAQ (reference sequence). The CDR3 nucleotides are TGTGCCAGCAGAAACGCAGGGTGGAACACAGATACGCAGTATTTT. Translated: CASRNAGWNTDTQYF.

The chain links TRBV27 to TRBJ2-2; 11 nucleotides match TRBD2. J lost 8 bases, V lost 5 bases, and 4 bases had no gene match. Germline CDR1 is MNHEY and CDR2 is SMNVEV (reference sequence). This CDR3 has 14 amino acids. CDR3 sequence reads: CASSLGTSGGELFF. CDR3 coding DNA: TGTGCCAGCAGTCTTGGGACTAGCGGTGGGGAGCTGTTTTTT.

This clone was counted only a few times. This sequence joins TRBV30 and TRBJ2-2, with TRBD2 identical over 12 bases. This CDR3 contains 18 residues. Per germline, CDR1 GTSNPN and CDR2 SVGIG (reference sequence). V lost 3 bases, J lost 7 bases, and 15 bases stayed unmatched. The CDR3 bases are TGTGCCTGGAGAATGGGGTGGACTAGCGGGACCTTCGGCGGGGAGCTGTTTTTT. The encoded protein is CAWRMGWTSGTFGGELFF.

This clone was observed a handful of times. Here the CDR3 reads CSVRAGAANYGYTF. CDR3 nucleotide sequence: TGCAGCGTTCGTGCGGGGGCGGCTAACTATGGCTACACCTTC. J is TRBJ1-2 and V is TRBV29-1; D perhaps matches TRBD1 (6 bases). Germline V lookup: CDR1 SQVTM, CDR2 ANQGSEA. V was shortened by 5 bases and J by 0 bases, with 13 bases between the two germline ends. The length of the CDR3 is 14 residues.

The gene calls are TRBV2 and TRBJ2-3; 7 bases are a match to TRBD2. This CDR3 region has 13 residues. The ends lost 8 bases at V and 2 bases at J; junction bases unmatched: 4. From germline, CDR1 is SNHLY and CDR2 FYNNEI. This CDR3 is CASLAELTDTQYF. In nucleotides, the CDR3 is TGTGCCAGCCTAGCGGAGCTCACAGATACGCAGTATTTT.

This clone was picked up a small number of times. The chain links TRBV7-2 to TRBJ2-5; D gene unclear. This CDR3 has 12 amino acids. V was trimmed by 4 bases and J by 3 bases, leaving 6 bases between them. The germline V gene has CDR1 SGHTA and CDR2 FQGNSA. As DNA, the CDR3 is TGTGCCAGCAGCTCCAGTAAAGAGACCCAGTACTTC. It specifies CASSSSKETQYF. The whole variable domain, filled in from reference TRBV7-2 and TRBJ2-5, reads GAGVSQSPSNKVTEKGKDVELRCDPISGHTALYWYRQSLGQGLEFLIYFQGNSAPDKSGLPSDRFSAERTGGSVSTLTIQRTQQEDSAVYLCASSSSKETQYFGPGTRLLVL.

The chain combines TRBV29-1 with TRBJ2-5, with TRBD1 matching over 9 bases. Germline V gene sequence: CDR1 SQVTM, CDR2 ANQGSEA. The CDR3 sequence is 13 residues long. The CDR3 region has the DNA TGCAGTGTGACCGGGACAGGGCAAGAGACCCAGTACTTC. This gives the protein CSVTGTGQETQYF.

This clone appeared a few times. V is TRBV25-1 and J is TRBJ2-7; TRBD2 matches at 10 bases. Germline V gene sequence: CDR1 MGHDK, CDR2 SYGVNS. The V segment lost 5 bases and the J segment 1 base; nucleotides outside the gene matches: 8. The length of the CDR3 is 16 residues. CDR3 DNA: TGTGCCAGCAGTCCGCGACTAGCGGGTCCGTCCTACGAGCAGTACTTC. Its translation is CASSPRLAGPSYEQYF.